This record covers a single TCR beta chain. Its antigen is not known. The entry originates in a study of T-cell memory formation after mild COVID-19. cDNA libraries for TCR alpha and TCR beta, carrying sample barcodes and UMIs, came from 5'RACE with constant-segment primers. TCRdb re-analysed the 5' RACE reads in MiXCR, keeping a single row per CDR3 protein. The sample contains roughly 480,000 distinct CDR3 sequences, roughly 23% of which appear only once. Whole-study results and caveats: Among clones peaking at day 37 in the second wave, SARS-CoV-2 specificity remained unconfirmed. Contracting CD8+ clones were enriched in EMRA, CD4+ mainly in CM and EM.

The CDR3 totals 14 residues. Trimming removed 4 bases at V and 2 bases at J, with 10 bases between. This TCR was recovered from an adult woman who had mild COVID-19 (a few samples of this study predate the infection). Cell type and time point are not known. What was sequenced was PBMCs or a T cell subset sorted from them (not recorded which). V and J are TRBV12-3 or TRBV12-4 and TRBJ2-3; TRBD1 is a possible D gene (6 bases). CDR3 sequence (DNA): TGTGCCAGCAGTTGGACAGCCGCCACAGATACGCAGTATTTT. Translated: CASSWTAATDTQYF.